Shown below are 27 T cell receptor beta chains from a single sample sequenced in a study of spatial heterogeneity in lung cancer. Study-wide findings and caveats: The study found that expanded intratumoral alpha and beta TCR counts tracked tumor mutation counts.

MiXCR, applied by TCRdb to the 5' RACE reads, yields one record per CDR3 protein. The sample contains 13,000 or so distinct CDR3 sequences, less than 6.5% of which appear only once. For these receptors, no antigen is known. Time point reported: sample taken at primary tumor resection. The specimen comprised lung tumor tissue, sampled at surgery. The receptors shown here come from a female donor with early-stage non-small cell lung cancer.

Sample share makes this clonotype medium-sized. V usage is TRBV9 and J usage is TRBJ2-2, with D unresolved. Germline V gene sequence: CDR1 SGDLS, CDR2 YYNGEE. V gave up 0 bases and J gave up 1 base, with 4 bases separating them. The CDR3 loop spans 14 amino acids. In nucleotides, the CDR3 is TGTGCCAGCAGCGTAGGTCGGAACACCGGGGAGCTGTTTTTT. Protein: CASSVGRNTGELFF.

This clonotype came up many times. The chain couples TRBV3-1 to TRBJ2-1; TRBD1 might be the D (7 bases). This CDR3 region has 13 residues. Germline V gives CDR1 LGHDT, CDR2 YNNKEL (reference sequence). Trimming stripped 6 bases from V and 10 bases from J, with 16 bases between. The CDR3 DNA is TGTGCCAGCAGTCTAACCAGGGGGGAGGAGCAGTTCTTC. Translated: CASSLTRGEEQFF.

This clonotype occurred many times. The chain carries TRBV6-2 or TRBV6-3 and TRBJ1-6; 9 bases match TRBD1. CDR1 and CDR2 (germline): MNHEY, SVGEGT. The CDR3 sequence is 15 residues long. Trimming removed 1 base from V and 9 bases from J; junction bases left unmatched: 4. CDR3 nucleotides: TGTGCCAGCAGTTACTTGGGGACAGGGCGTTCACCCCTCCACTTT. Protein: CASSYLGTGRSPLHF.

In this sample, this clonotype turned up many times. This chain connects TRBV20-1 to TRBJ2-5; 7 bases are shared with TRBD2. This CDR3 spans 15 amino acids. Germline V lookup: CDR1 DFQATT, CDR2 SNEGSKA (reference sequence). Trimming took 0 bases from V and 7 from J; bases not matched to a gene: 11. The CDR3 spells CSARDSGGGLRTQYF. As DNA, the CDR3 is TGCAGTGCTAGAGATTCGGGGGGTGGCCTTCGGACCCAGTACTTC.

This clonotype has ten or more counts. V usage is TRBV5-1 and J usage is TRBJ1-6, with 9 positions matching TRBD1. V shed 4 bases and J 9 bases; nucleotides not matched to a gene: 8. Germline CDR1 SGHRS, CDR2 YFSETQ. CDR3 length equals 15 residues. The CDR3 loop reads CASSGGTGLGSPLHF. The CDR3 DNA is TGCGCCAGCAGCGGAGGGACAGGGTTAGGTTCACCCCTCCACTTT.

There are many counts of this clonotype. The chain recombines TRBV3-1 with TRBJ2-2; maybe TRBD2 (5 bases). Trimming took off 5 bases at V and 8 bases at J, with 15 bases between the two ends. The CDR3 runs to 14 residues. The germline V gene has CDR1 LGHDT and CDR2 YNNKEL (reference sequence). CDR3 protein: CASSFLLAQGELFF. For the CDR3, the DNA is TGTGCCAGCAGCTTCCTTCTAGCACAGGGGGAGCTGTTTTTT.

Ten or more counts support this clonotype. The V gene is TRBV20-1, the J gene TRBJ2-1; possibly TRBD1 for D (6 bases). The V end lost 6 bases, the J end lost 4 bases, and 13 bases lay between the germline ends. The CDR3 consists of 13 residues. Germline V gene sequence: CDR1 DFQATT, CDR2 SNEGSKA (reference sequence). CDR3 coding DNA: TGCAGTGCCGCGGACAGCTCATACAATGAGCAGTTCTTC. Translation: CSAADSSYNEQFF.

There are many counts of this clonotype. The rearrangement links TRBV6-2 or TRBV6-3 to TRBJ1-1, with TRBD1 matching 9 bases. CDR3 length: 12 residues. V was clipped by 5 bases and J by 6 bases; unmatched bases: 1. Germline CDR1 reads MNHEY; CDR2 reads SVGEGT. The CDR3 reads CASSRQGAEAFF. The CDR3 nucleotides read TGTGCCAGCAGTAGACAGGGGGCTGAAGCTTTCTTT.

This clonotype has ten or more counts. V gene TRBV4-2 combines with J gene TRBJ1-5, with D possibly matching TRBD1 (5 bases). This CDR3 is built from 16 residues. The V gene's germline CDR1 is LGHNA and CDR2 YNFKEQ. Trimming shortened V by 0 bases and J by 6 bases, and 15 bases separated the two germline ends. As DNA, the CDR3 is TGTGCCAGCAGCCAAGATATAGGGGCAAGATCTCAGCCCCAGCATTTT. This translates into CASSQDIGARSQPQHF.

The chain couples TRBV5-6 to TRBJ1-2; D remains unclear. Trimming stripped 5 bases from V and 6 bases from J, with 11 bases between. CDR3 length: 12 residues. Germline V gene sequence: CDR1 SGHDT, CDR2 YYEEEE. As DNA, the CDR3 is TGTGCCAGCAGTCTTGGCTGGGATGGCTACACCTTC. This sequence encodes CASSLGWDGYTF.

There are many counts of this clonotype. The chain uses TRBV7-9 and TRBJ2-1; 7 nucleotides agree with TRBD1. CDR1 is SEHNR and CDR2 is FQNEAQ in the germline V gene (reference sequence). This CDR3 is 15 amino acids long. V was clipped by 8 bases and J by 1 base; unmatched bases: 8. DNA of the CDR3: TGTGCCAGCGGACTTAGCAGGGGGTCCTACAATGAGCAGTTCTTC. Translating it yields CASGLSRGSYNEQFF. The full variable domain, with the rest looked up from reference TRBV7-9 and TRBJ2-1, is DTGVSQNPRHKITKRGQNVTFRCDPISEHNRLYWYRQTLGQGPEFLTYFQNEAQLEKSRLLSDRFSAERPKGSFSTLEIQRTEQGDSAMYLCASGLSRGSYNEQFFGPGTRLTVL.

The chain carries TRBV18 and TRBJ2-4, with D perhaps matching TRBD2 (6 bases). This CDR3 contains 17 residues. Germline values: CDR1 KGHSH, CDR2 LQKENI. Trimming shortened V by 4 bases and J by 0 bases, and 16 bases separated the two germline ends. CDR3 nucleotides: TGTGCCAGCTCACTAAACCAGGGACTCTCAGCCAAAAACATTCAGTACTTC. It translates to CASSLNQGLSAKNIQYF.

This clonotype was picked up many times. The chain links TRBV12-3 or TRBV12-4 to TRBJ1-2, with D possibly TRBD1 on 6 matching bases. V gave up 3 bases and J gave up 6 bases, with 11 bases separating them. The CDR3 is made up of 13 amino acids. CDR3 sequence: CASSFVWGHGYTF. DNA for the CDR3: TGTGCCAGCAGTTTTGTTTGGGGGCATGGCTACACCTTC.

This clonotype was detected many times. The genes are TRBV5-1 and TRBJ1-1; the D is unclear. Germline V gene data show CDR1 as SGHRS and CDR2 as YFSETQ. This CDR3 comprises 13 residues. V was pared by 1 base and J by 6 bases, with 10 bases between. The CDR3 reads CASSLWSGSEAFF. DNA of the CDR3: TGCGCCAGCAGCTTGTGGTCAGGTTCTGAAGCTTTCTTT.

This clonotype ranks as medium-sized (0.01 to 0.1%). The chain uses TRBV5-4 and TRBJ1-2; weak D call: TRBD1 (6 bases). V lost 2 bases, J lost 3 bases, and 14 bases lay in between. In germline, CDR1 is SGHNT, CDR2 YYREEE (reference sequence). This CDR3 is 15 amino acids long. The CDR3 is CASSFRGRGDYGYTF. CDR3 bases: TGTGCCAGCAGCTTCAGGGGAAGGGGTGACTATGGCTACACCTTC. The full variable domain, rest sourced from reference TRBV5-4 and TRBJ1-2, is ETGVTQSPTHLIKTRGQQVTLRCSSQSGHNTVSWYQQALGQGPQFIFQYYREEENGRGNFPPRFSGLQFPNYSSELNVNALELDDSALYLCASSFRGRGDYGYTFGSGTRLTVV.

This chain connects TRBV20-1 to TRBJ2-1; D is possibly TRBD1 or TRBD2 (6 bases each). The CDR3 covers 17 residues. Trimming took off 0 bases at V and 1 base at J, with 16 bases between the two ends. Germline CDR1 is DFQATT and CDR2 is SNEGSKA (reference sequence). The CDR3 DNA follows: TGCAGTGCTAGAGATCCCTTAAGGGGGGCGTCCTACAATGAGCAGTTCTTC. Translation gives CSARDPLRGASYNEQFF.

This clonotype was counted ten times or more. The rearrangement uses TRBV28 and TRBJ2-7; 9 bases are a match to TRBD1. V was pared by 10 bases and J by 1 base, with 23 bases of the junction left unmatched. The germline gives CDR1 MDHEN, CDR2 SYDVKM. The CDR3 sequence is 19 residues long. The CDR3 protein is CATHALRGTGQGSSYEQYF. As DNA, the CDR3 is TGTGCCACCCACGCCCTCAGGGGAACGGGACAGGGTAGTTCCTACGAGCAGTACTTC.

This clonotype was recorded many times. V is TRBV4-2 and J is TRBJ1-3; D may be TRBD1 (5 bases). This CDR3 is 15 amino acids long. From germline, CDR1 is LGHNA and CDR2 YNFKEQ. Trimming cost V 0 bases and J 3 bases, with 9 bases left between them. This chain's CDR3 is CASSQEATVGNTIYF. The CDR3, as DNA: TGTGCCAGCAGCCAAGAGGCGACAGTTGGAAACACCATATATTTT.

This clonotype has at least ten counts. The chain joins TRBV7-2 to TRBJ2-7, with 8 positions matching TRBD2. CDR1 and CDR2 from the germline V gene are SGHTA and FQGNSA. This CDR3 spans 15 amino acids. V gave up 1 base and J gave up 4 bases; unmatched junction bases: 6. Here the CDR3 DNA reads TGTGCCAGCAGCTTAGGACCGGGGGGGACTTACGAGCAGTACTTC. This encodes CASSLGPGGTYEQYF.

This clonotype is judged medium-sized (0.01 to 0.1%). The rearrangement uses TRBV4-1 and TRBJ1-6, with 7 bases matching TRBD1. CDR1 and CDR2 (germline): MGHRA, YSYEKL. V shed 0 bases and J 9 bases; nucleotides not matched to a gene: 5. CDR3 length: 15 residues. The CDR3 DNA is TGCGCCAGCAGCCAAGAGACAGGGCGGGTTTCACCCCTCCACTTT. It codes for CASSQETGRVSPLHF.

This clonotype was counted a few times. DNA of the CDR3: TGTGCCAGCAGTGTGGACTCCTACAATGAGCAGTTCTTC. Its protein is CASSVDSYNEQFF. The rearrangement links TRBV9 to TRBJ2-1; D is uncertain. CDR3 length equals 13 residues. Trimming cost V 5 bases and J 0 bases, with 6 bases left between them. Per the germline V gene, CDR1 is SGDLS and CDR2 is YYNGEE. The full variable domain, completed using reference TRBV9 and TRBJ2-1, is DSGVTQTPKHLITATGQRVTLRCSPRSGDLSVYWYQQSLDQGLQFLIQYYNGEERAKGNILERFSAQQFPDLHSELNLSSLELGDSALYFCASSVDSYNEQFFGPGTRLTVL.

This clonotype has at least ten counts. The J gene is TRBJ2-5, the V gene TRBV12-3 or TRBV12-4, with D tentatively TRBD1 (6 bases). Deletions cut 4 bases from V and 2 bases from J, with 11 bases between. There are 14 residues in the CDR3. The CDR3 is CASSSSQGQETQYF. The CDR3 DNA follows: TGTGCCAGCAGTTCCTCTCAGGGGCAAGAGACCCAGTACTTC.

At least ten counts were recorded for this clonotype. This chain joins TRBV5-1 and TRBJ2-3; D is unresolved. The CDR3 has 14 amino acids. Looked up from germline, CDR1 is SGHRS and CDR2 is YFSETQ. V was shortened by 0 bases and J by 0 bases, with 5 bases between the two germline ends. The CDR3 nucleotides read TGCGCCAGCAGCTTGGGGCACAGCACAGATACGCAGTATTTT. This codes for CASSLGHSTDTQYF.

This CDR3 reads CSVGGLGEGTDTQYF. CDR3 DNA: TGCAGCGTGGGGGGACTGGGGGAGGGCACAGATACGCAGTATTTT. The rearrangement uses TRBV29-1 and TRBJ2-3; D possibly corresponds to TRBD2 (6 bases). Trimming shortened V by 6 bases and J by 1 base, and 17 bases separated the two germline ends. Germline lookup yields CDR1 SQVTM and CDR2 ANQGSEA. This CDR3 comprises 15 residues.

This clonotype was seen repeatedly, ten times or more. The gene calls are TRBV27 and TRBJ1-2, with TRBD1 as a possible D gene (5 bases). This CDR3 is built from 15 residues. The V and J ends lost 2 bases and 4 bases respectively, with 14 bases between them. Germline V gives CDR1 MNHEY, CDR2 SMNVEV (reference sequence). CDR3 sequence (DNA): TGTGCCAGCAGTTTAACAGGTAGCAACTTCTATGGCTACACCTTC. Its translation: CASSLTGSNFYGYTF.

This clonotype was picked up many times. This chain links TRBV28 with TRBJ2-7; D unresolved. The CDR3 is made up of 12 amino acids. Germline V gives CDR1 MDHEN, CDR2 SYDVKM. V lost 6 bases and J 3 bases, leaving 9 bases between the germline ends. Here the CDR3 reads CASRVLRYEQYF. Here the CDR3 DNA reads TGTGCCAGCAGGGTCCTCCGCTACGAGCAGTACTTC.

There are many counts of this clonotype. This chain connects TRBV20-1 to TRBJ1-5, with TRBD1 matching over 8 bases. The CDR3 is made up of 16 amino acids. Looked up from germline, CDR1 is DFQATT and CDR2 is SNEGSKA (reference sequence). The trim removed 3 bases at V and 4 bases at J, leaving 11 bases unmatched. As DNA, the CDR3 is TGCAGTGCTAGGAAGGCAGGGGACAGGCTAAATCAGCCCCAGCATTTT. Its translation is CSARKAGDRLNQPQHF.